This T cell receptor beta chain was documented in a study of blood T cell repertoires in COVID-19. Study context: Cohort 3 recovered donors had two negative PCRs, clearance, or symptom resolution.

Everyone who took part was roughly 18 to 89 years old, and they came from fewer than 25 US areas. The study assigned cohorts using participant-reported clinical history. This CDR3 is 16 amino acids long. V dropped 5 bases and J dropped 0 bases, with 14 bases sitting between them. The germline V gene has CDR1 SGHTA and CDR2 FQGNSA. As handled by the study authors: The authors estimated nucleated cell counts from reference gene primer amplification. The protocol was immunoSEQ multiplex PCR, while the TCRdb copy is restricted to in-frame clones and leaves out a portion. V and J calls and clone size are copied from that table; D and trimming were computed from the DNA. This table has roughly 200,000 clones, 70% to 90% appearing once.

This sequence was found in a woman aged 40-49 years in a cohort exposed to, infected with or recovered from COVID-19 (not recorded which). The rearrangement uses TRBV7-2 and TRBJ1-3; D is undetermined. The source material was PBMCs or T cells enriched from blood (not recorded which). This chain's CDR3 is CASSTRTGSSGNTIYF. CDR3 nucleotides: TGTGCCAGCAGCACCCGGACGGGAAGCTCTGGAAACACCATATATTTT.